Each of the 3 T cell receptor beta chains below was sequenced from the same sample in a study of beta chain features in type 1 diabetes. Study-wide results and caveats: Among patients with Type 1 diabetes, TCRB CDR3s were moderately but significantly shorter in every one of the four CD4+ subsets.

cDNA synthesis used the whole RNA isolate, giving expressed TCRB sequences. Sequencing used immunoSEQ multiplex PCR; TCRdb keeps in-frame clones, though not all of them. This sample has roughly 260,000 clones, with roughly 22% found just once. These receptors' antigens are unknown. The specimen was naive CD4+ T cells from blood. The receptor source for this set is a woman in her thirties or forties with type 1 diabetes.

This clone was detected a few times. The chain combines TRBV7-9 with TRBJ2-3, with D unclear. Trimming cost V 4 bases and J 2 bases, with 4 bases left between them. Germline CDR1 reads SEHNR; CDR2 reads FQNEAQ (reference sequence). The CDR3 sequence is 12 residues long. CDR3 nucleotide sequence: TGTGCCAGCAGCTCCGTCACAGATACGCAGTATTTT. Amino acids: CASSSVTDTQYF. Variable domain in full (rest from reference TRBV7-9 and TRBJ2-3): DTGVSQNPRHKITKRGQNVTFRCDPISEHNRLYWYRQTLGQGPEFLTYFQNEAQLEKSRLLSDRFSAERPKGSFSTLEIQRTEQGDSAMYLCASSSVTDTQYFGPGTRLTVL.

The CDR3 coding sequence is TGTGCCAGCAGCCACGGGTGGGATGAGCAGTTCTTC. This sequence encodes CASSHGWDEQFF. The chain has TRBV7-2 and TRBJ2-1; D remains unclear. The CDR3 runs 12 residues. The V end lost 5 bases, the J end lost 8 bases, and 10 bases lay between the germline ends. Germline values: CDR1 SGHTA, CDR2 FQGNSA. Drawing the rest from reference TRBV7-2 and TRBJ2-1, the complete variable domain is GAGVSQSPSNKVTEKGKDVELRCDPISGHTALYWYRQSLGQGLEFLIYFQGNSAPDKSGLPSDRFSAERTGGSVSTLTIQRTQQEDSAVYLCASSHGWDEQFFGPGTRLTVL.

This clone was counted only a few times. The genes are TRBV4-1 and TRBJ1-2, with D maybe TRBD1 (6 bases). Trimming pared 4 bases from V and 4 bases from J, leaving 19 bases between. This CDR3 spans 16 amino acids. Germline V gene data show CDR1 as MGHRA and CDR2 as YSYEKL. The CDR3 protein is CASSRTQAGATYGYTF. CDR3 sequence (DNA): TGCGCCAGCAGCCGGACCCAGGCAGGGGCCACCTATGGCTACACCTTC.